The 22 T cell receptor beta chains listed next were all sequenced from one sample in a study of blood T cell repertoires in COVID-19. Sequencing used immunoSEQ multiplex PCR; TCRdb keeps in-frame clones, though not all of them. This table holds approximately 300,000 clones, roughly 90% found once. Material for sequencing was peripheral blood. All receptors derive from a woman aged 30 to 39 with COVID-19, enrolled during active disease.

The J gene is TRBJ1-3, the V gene TRBV4-1, with 9 bases aligning to TRBD1. The CDR3 has 16 amino acids. The trim removed 0 bases at V and 4 bases at J, leaving 4 bases unmatched. Per germline, CDR1 MGHRA and CDR2 YSYEKL. CDR3 nucleotide sequence: TGCGCCAGCAGCCAAGATAGACAGGGGGTAGGAAACACCATATATTTT. It is translated as CASSQDRQGVGNTIYF.

The chain couples TRBV27 to TRBJ2-1; 10 bases line up with TRBD1. The CDR3 has 16 amino acids. CDR1 is MNHEY and CDR2 is SMNVEV in the germline V gene (reference sequence). The V gene end was trimmed by 2 bases and the J gene end by 2 bases; junction bases not matched to a gene: 3. In DNA, the CDR3 is TGTGCCAGCAGTTTAACAGGACAGGGGGCCTACAATGAGCAGTTCTTC. Protein: CASSLTGQGAYNEQFF.

J is TRBJ2-2 and V is TRBV14, with a weak D call TRBD2 (6 bases). V was pared by 1 base and J by 7 bases, with 16 bases between. The CDR3 extends over 16 amino acids. Germline V gene lookup returns CDR1 SGHDN and CDR2 FVKESK. CDR3 in amino acids: CASSQATGGAGGELFF. Here the CDR3 DNA reads TGTGCCAGCAGCCAAGCGACGGGCGGGGCTGGCGGGGAGCTGTTTTTT. Filled out from reference TRBV14 and TRBJ2-2, the complete variable domain reads EAGVTQFPSHSVIEKGQTVTLRCDPISGHDNLYWYRRVMGKEIKFLLHFVKESKQDESGMPNNRFLAERTGGTYSTLKVQPAELEDSGVYFCASSQATGGAGGELFFGEGSRLTVL.

This clone was seen only a few times. The rearrangement joins TRBV18 to TRBJ1-1; D call uncertain. This CDR3 contains 13 residues. V lost 6 bases and J 0 bases, leaving 8 bases between the germline ends. Germline V CDR1 and CDR2: KGHSH, LQKENI. The CDR3 DNA is TGTGCCAGCTCGCTTCAGGTGAACACTGAAGCTTTCTTT. The encoded protein is CASSLQVNTEAFF.

V gene TRBV5-6 combines with J gene TRBJ2-6; TRBD1 agrees at 8 bases. J lost 0 bases, V lost 5 bases, and 13 bases had no gene match. Germline values: CDR1 SGHDT, CDR2 YYEEEE. The CDR3 covers 19 residues. The CDR3 nucleotides read TGTGCCAGCAGAGACGGACGGAGACAGGGGCCCTCTGGGGCCAACGTCCTGACTTTC. Amino acid sequence: CASRDGRRQGPSGANVLTF.

The rearrangement uses TRBV2 and TRBJ1-6; a possible D gene is TRBD1 (6 bases). Trimming pared 8 bases from V and 7 bases from J, leaving 15 bases between. The CDR3 has 14 residues. The germline V gene encodes CDR1 SNHLY and CDR2 FYNNEI. Written as DNA, the CDR3 is TGTGCCAGCTCCCTCTCCAGGGGAAATTCACCCCTCCACTTT. Amino acids: CASSLSRGNSPLHF.

The rearrangement uses TRBV23-1 and TRBJ2-3; 11 bases fit TRBD2. TRBV23-1 is marked as an open reading frame, function uncertain. The CDR3 length is 15 residues. The V gene end was trimmed by 4 bases and the J gene end by 4 bases; junction bases not matched to a gene: 4. The CDR3 DNA reads TGCGCCAGCAGTCGAACTAGCGGGGGATCAGATACGCAGTATTTT. It yields the protein CASSRTSGGSDTQYF.

The chain couples TRBV18 to TRBJ1-1; 7 nucleotides align to TRBD1. The V segment lost 2 bases and the J segment 7 bases; nucleotides outside the gene matches: 4. The CDR3 extends over 13 amino acids. CDR1 is KGHSH, CDR2 LQKENI, per germline. The DNA for the CDR3 is TGTGCCAGCTCACCATCGACAGGGTTTGAAGCTTTCTTT. Amino acids: CASSPSTGFEAFF.

The chain recombines TRBV6-1 with TRBJ2-7; 13 positions agree with TRBD2. From germline, CDR1 is MNHNS and CDR2 SASEGT. Unmatched junction bases numbered 2, after V lost 3 bases and J lost 3 bases. The CDR3 length is 15 residues. The CDR3 DNA sequence: TGTGCCAGCAGTGAGGGACTAGCGGGAATCTACGAGCAGTACTTC. It encodes CASSEGLAGIYEQYF.

On this clone itself: In the same sample, other DNA sequences code for this CDR3. The chain couples TRBV2 to TRBJ2-7; 8 nucleotides match TRBD1. Germline V CDR1 and CDR2: SNHLY, FYNNEI. The CDR3 sequence is 15 residues long. The CDR3 is CASSDILDRAGEQYV. The CDR3 nucleotides read TGTGCTAGCAGCGACATCCTGGACAGGGCGGGGGAGCAGTACGTC.

The rearrangement links TRBV7-9 to TRBJ1-2; 7 positions agree with TRBD1. CDR3 size: 15 residues. V lost 5 bases, J lost 4 bases, and 10 bases stayed unmatched. CDR1 SEHNR and CDR2 FQNEAQ come from the germline V gene (reference sequence). The CDR3 coding sequence is TGTGCCAGCAGCGCAAGTTCAGGGGGTCGCTATGGCTACACCTTC. This gives the protein CASSASSGGRYGYTF.

The rearrangement joins TRBV28 to TRBJ1-4; maybe TRBD1 (6 bases). This CDR3 spans 14 amino acids. The germline V gene encodes CDR1 MDHEN and CDR2 SYDVKM. V lost 3 bases to trimming and J lost 8 bases, with 13 bases between them. The CDR3 protein is CASSFGQGPEKLFF. The CDR3 DNA reads as TGTGCCAGCAGTTTCGGCCAGGGGCCGGAAAAACTGTTTTTT.

A single count supports this clone. The CDR3 loop reads CASSQDGEVYEQYF. DNA of the CDR3: TGTGCCAGCAGCCAAGATGGGGAGGTCTACGAGCAGTACTTC. This chain joins TRBV3-1 (or the pseudogene TRBV3-2) and TRBJ2-7, with TRBD2 as a possible D gene (6 bases). CDR1 and CDR2 from the germline V gene are LGHDT and YNNKEL (reference sequence). The CDR3 sequence is 14 residues long. Trimming took off 0 bases at V and 3 bases at J, with 9 bases between the two ends.

This clone was seen a handful of times. The chain uses TRBV18 and TRBJ1-6; TRBD1 agrees at 9 bases. Germline V CDR1 and CDR2: KGHSH, LQKENI. The CDR3 extends over 16 amino acids. The J segment lost 7 bases and the V segment lost 5 bases, leaving 9 bases of the junction unmatched. CDR3 bases: TGTGCCAGCTCAACTACAGGGGGCTTGGGGAATTCACCCCTCCACTTT. Amino acid sequence: CASSTTGGLGNSPLHF.

V usage is TRBV9 and J usage is TRBJ1-5; no clear D. From germline, CDR1 is SGDLS and CDR2 YYNGEE. Trimming shortened V by 0 bases and J by 7 bases, and 11 bases separated the two germline ends. This CDR3 comprises 14 residues. In DNA form, the CDR3 reads TGTGCCAGCAGCGTAGGAGGGCTCGGGCAGCCCCAGCATTTT. It yields the protein CASSVGGLGQPQHF.

The rearrangement uses TRBV11-2 and TRBJ2-5; possibly TRBD2 for D (6 bases). This CDR3 contains 15 residues. CDR1 is SGHAT and CDR2 is FQNNGV in the germline V gene. Trimming took off 7 bases at V and 1 base at J, with 16 bases between the two ends. The CDR3 DNA follows: TGTGCCAGCACAGAGCTGGGAGGCTTCCAAGAGACCCAGTACTTC. Its translation: CASTELGGFQETQYF.

The chain carries TRBV6-5 and TRBJ1-2, with 7 bases identical to TRBD1. The germline V gene has CDR1 MNHEY and CDR2 SVGAGI. There are 15 residues in the CDR3. The J segment lost 8 bases and the V segment lost 6 bases, leaving 15 bases of the junction unmatched. The CDR3, as DNA: TGTGCCAGCAGGTCACAGGGGCGCCTTCTTTCGGGCTACACCTTC. It codes for CASRSQGRLLSGYTF.

The rearrangement joins TRBV6-5 to TRBJ1-1; no definite D call. V lost 7 bases and J 0 bases, leaving 12 bases between the germline ends. The CDR3 totals 14 residues. Germline-derived CDR1 and CDR2 are MNHEY and SVGAGI. This CDR3 is CASTRSGLNTEAFF. CDR3 bases: TGTGCCAGCACGAGGTCGGGGTTGAACACTGAAGCTTTCTTT.

The J gene is TRBJ1-4, the V gene TRBV27; D unclear. V lost 5 bases and J 0 bases, leaving 10 bases between the germline ends. The CDR3 is 15 residues long. Germline V lookup: CDR1 MNHEY, CDR2 SMNVEV (reference sequence). CDR3 residues: CASSTSGTTNEKLFF. CDR3 DNA sequence: TGTGCCAGCAGTACATCAGGTACAACTAATGAAAAACTGTTTTTT. Drawing the rest from reference TRBV27 and TRBJ1-4, the complete variable domain is EAQVTQNPRYLITVTGKKLTVTCSQNMNHEYMSWYRQDPGLGLRQIYYSMNVEVTDKGDVPEGYKVSRKEKRNFPLILESPSPNQTSLYFCASSTSGTTNEKLFFGSGTQLSVL.

Written as DNA, the CDR3 is TGCGCCAGCAGCTACGGACAGGGTATAAACATTCAGTACTTC. It yields the protein CASSYGQGINIQYF. This chain uses TRBV5-1 with TRBJ2-4; 8 bases are a match to TRBD1. Germline V gene data show CDR1 as SGHRS and CDR2 as YFSETQ. J was trimmed by 6 bases and V by 3 bases; bases with no gene match: 5. The length of the CDR3 is 14 residues. Complete variable domain (other parts from reference TRBV5-1 and TRBJ2-4): KAGVTQTPRYLIKTRGQQVTLSCSPISGHRSVSWYQQTPGQGLQFLFEYFSETQRNKGNFPGRFSGRQFSNSRSEMNVSTLELGDSALYLCASSYGQGINIQYFGAGTRLSVL.

This chain joins TRBV5-1 and TRBJ1-5, with TRBD1 identical over 8 bases. Germline-derived CDR1 and CDR2 are SGHRS and YFSETQ. The CDR3 loop spans 15 amino acids. V lost 5 bases and J lost 4; bases outside the gene matches: 8. The CDR3 here is CASRRGQGQNQPQHF. The DNA for the CDR3 is TGCGCCAGCAGGCGAGGACAGGGCCAAAATCAGCCCCAGCATTTT.

V and J are TRBV6-5 and TRBJ2-1; 8 positions match TRBD1. CDR1 is MNHEY, CDR2 SVGAGI, per germline. V lost 6 bases and J lost 4; bases outside the gene matches: 8. The CDR3 is made up of 15 amino acids. CDR3 DNA: TGTGCCAGCAGCCAAACAGGGGGACGGTACAATGAGCAGTTCTTC. Encoded protein: CASSQTGGRYNEQFF.